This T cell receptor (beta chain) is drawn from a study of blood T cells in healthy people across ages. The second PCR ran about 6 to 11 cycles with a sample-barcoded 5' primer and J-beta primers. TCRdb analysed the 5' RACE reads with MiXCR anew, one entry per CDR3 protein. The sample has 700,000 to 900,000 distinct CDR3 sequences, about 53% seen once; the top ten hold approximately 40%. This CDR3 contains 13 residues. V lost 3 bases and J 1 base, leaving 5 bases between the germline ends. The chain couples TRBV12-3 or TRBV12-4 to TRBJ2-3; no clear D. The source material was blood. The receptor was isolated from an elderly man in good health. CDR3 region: CASSFNGTDTQYF. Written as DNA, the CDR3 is TGTGCCAGCAGTTTTAATGGCACAGATACGCAGTATTTT.